This TCR beta chain was sequenced for a study of PD-L1 blockade in urothelial cancer. About the research overall: T cells numbered a median of about 150,000 in the blood samples.

This table comes from immunoSEQ multiplex PCR, and its TCRdb copy is limited to in-frame clones, with some not included. The table includes more than 35,000 clones, over 75% detected once. The J segment lost 5 bases and the V segment lost 1 base, leaving 2 bases of the junction unmatched. Germline V lookup: CDR1 SGHVS, CDR2 FNYEAQ. CDR3 length equals 14 residues. The receptor was isolated from a man between 65 and 79 years old with urothelial cancer. The V and J genes are TRBV7-6 and TRBJ1-5; 7 bases align to TRBD1. This sample comprised PBMCs, obtained around atezolizumab (anti-PD-L1) treatment. The CDR3 DNA reads as TGTGCCAGCAGCTTAGAGCAGGGGGATCAGCCCCAGCATTTT. Translated: CASSLEQGDQPQHF.